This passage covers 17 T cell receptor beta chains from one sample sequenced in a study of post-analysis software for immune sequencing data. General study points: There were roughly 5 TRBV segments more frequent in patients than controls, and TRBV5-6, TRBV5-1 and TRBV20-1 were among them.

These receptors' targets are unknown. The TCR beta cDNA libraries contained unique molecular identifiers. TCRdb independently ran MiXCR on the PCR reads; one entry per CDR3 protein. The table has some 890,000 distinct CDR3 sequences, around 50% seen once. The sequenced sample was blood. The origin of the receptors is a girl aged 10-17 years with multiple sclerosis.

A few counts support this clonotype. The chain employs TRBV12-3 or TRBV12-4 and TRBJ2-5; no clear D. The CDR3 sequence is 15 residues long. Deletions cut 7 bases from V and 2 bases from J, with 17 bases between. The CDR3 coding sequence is TGTGCCAGCACTACCAAGCGAGACCTACAAGAGACCCAGTACTTC. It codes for CASTTKRDLQETQYF.

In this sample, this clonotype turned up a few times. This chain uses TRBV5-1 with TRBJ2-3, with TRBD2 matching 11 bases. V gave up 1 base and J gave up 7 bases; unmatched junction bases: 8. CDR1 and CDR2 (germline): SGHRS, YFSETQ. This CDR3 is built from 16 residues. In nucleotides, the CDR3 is TGCGCCAGCAGCTTGCATACTAGCGGGAGCTCCAATACGCAGTATTTT. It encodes CASSLHTSGSSNTQYF.

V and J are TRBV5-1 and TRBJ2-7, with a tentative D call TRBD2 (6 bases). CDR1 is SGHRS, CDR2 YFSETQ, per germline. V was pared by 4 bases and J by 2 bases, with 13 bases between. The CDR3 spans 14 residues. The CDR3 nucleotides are TGCGCCAGCAGCGTATGGGACTTAACCTACGAGCAGTACTTC. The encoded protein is CASSVWDLTYEQYF.

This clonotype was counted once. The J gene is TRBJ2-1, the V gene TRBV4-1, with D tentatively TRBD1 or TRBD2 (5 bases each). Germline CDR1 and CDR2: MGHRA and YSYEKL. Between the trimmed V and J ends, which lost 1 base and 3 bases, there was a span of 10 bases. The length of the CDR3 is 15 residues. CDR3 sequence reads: CASSQGRAGYNEQFF. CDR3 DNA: TGCGCCAGCAGCCAAGGCAGGGCGGGCTACAATGAGCAGTTCTTC.

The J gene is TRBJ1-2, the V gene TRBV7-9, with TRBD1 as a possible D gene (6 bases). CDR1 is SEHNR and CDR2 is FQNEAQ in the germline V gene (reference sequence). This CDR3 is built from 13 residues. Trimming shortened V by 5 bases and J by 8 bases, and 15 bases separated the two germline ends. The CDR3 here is CASSAYREGGYTF. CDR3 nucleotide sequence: TGTGCCAGCAGCGCCTACAGGGAGGGAGGCTACACCTTC. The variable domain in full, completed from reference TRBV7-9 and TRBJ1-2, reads DTGVSQNPRHKITKRGQNVTFRCDPISEHNRLYWYRQTLGQGPEFLTYFQNEAQLEKSRLLSDRFSAERPKGSFSTLEIQRTEQGDSAMYLCASSAYREGGYTFGSGTRLTVV.

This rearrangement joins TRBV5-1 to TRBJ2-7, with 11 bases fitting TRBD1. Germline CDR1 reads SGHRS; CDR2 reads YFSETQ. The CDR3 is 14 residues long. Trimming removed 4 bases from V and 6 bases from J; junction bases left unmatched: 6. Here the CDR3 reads CASSHGTGGVEQYF. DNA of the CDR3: TGCGCCAGCAGCCACGGGACAGGGGGTGTCGAGCAGTACTTC.

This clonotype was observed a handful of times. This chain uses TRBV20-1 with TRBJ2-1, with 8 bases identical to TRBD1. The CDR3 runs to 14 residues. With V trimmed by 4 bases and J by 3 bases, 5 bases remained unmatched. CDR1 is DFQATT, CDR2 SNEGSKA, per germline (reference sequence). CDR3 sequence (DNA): TGCAGTGCTACTGACAGGGGTGACTACAATGAGCAGTTCTTC. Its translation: CSATDRGDYNEQFF.

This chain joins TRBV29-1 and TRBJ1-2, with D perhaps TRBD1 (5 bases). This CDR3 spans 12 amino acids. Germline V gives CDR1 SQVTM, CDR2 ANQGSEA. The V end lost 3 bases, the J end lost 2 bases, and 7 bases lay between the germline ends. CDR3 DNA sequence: TGCAGCGTTGAGAAGGGGAACTATGGCTACACCTTC. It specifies CSVEKGNYGYTF. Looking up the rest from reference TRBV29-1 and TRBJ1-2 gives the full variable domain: SAVISQKPSRDICQRGTSLTIQCQVDSQVTMMFWYRQQPGQSLTLIATANQGSEATYESGFVIDKFPISRPNLTFSTLTVSNMSPEDSSIYLCSVEKGNYGYTFGSGTRLTVV.

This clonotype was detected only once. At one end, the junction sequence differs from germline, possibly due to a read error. CDR3 coding DNA: TGTGCCACCAGTGCGCAGAATTCCACTGAAGCTTTCTTT. The encoded protein is CATSAQNSTEAFF. The chain couples TRBV10-3 to TRBJ1-1, with no clear D. This CDR3 comprises 13 residues. Looked up from germline, CDR1 is ENHRY and CDR2 is SYGVKD.

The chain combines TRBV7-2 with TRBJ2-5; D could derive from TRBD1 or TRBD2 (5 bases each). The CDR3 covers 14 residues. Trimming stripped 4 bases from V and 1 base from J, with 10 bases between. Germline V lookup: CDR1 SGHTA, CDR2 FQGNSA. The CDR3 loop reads CASSWKRGQETQYF. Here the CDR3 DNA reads TGTGCCAGCAGCTGGAAGAGGGGCCAAGAGACCCAGTACTTC.

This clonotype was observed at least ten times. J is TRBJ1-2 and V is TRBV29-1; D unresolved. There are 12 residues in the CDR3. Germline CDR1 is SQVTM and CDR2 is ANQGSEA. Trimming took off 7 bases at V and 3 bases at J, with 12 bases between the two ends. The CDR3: CSARGRDYGYTF. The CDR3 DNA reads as TGCAGCGCCAGAGGCCGGGACTATGGCTACACCTTC.

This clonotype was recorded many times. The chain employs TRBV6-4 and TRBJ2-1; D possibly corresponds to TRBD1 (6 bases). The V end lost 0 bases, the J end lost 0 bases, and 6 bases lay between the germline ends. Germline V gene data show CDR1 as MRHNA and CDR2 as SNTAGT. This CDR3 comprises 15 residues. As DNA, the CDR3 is TGTGCCAGCAGTGACTCACAGGGCTCCTACAATGAGCAGTTCTTC. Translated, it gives CASSDSQGSYNEQFF.

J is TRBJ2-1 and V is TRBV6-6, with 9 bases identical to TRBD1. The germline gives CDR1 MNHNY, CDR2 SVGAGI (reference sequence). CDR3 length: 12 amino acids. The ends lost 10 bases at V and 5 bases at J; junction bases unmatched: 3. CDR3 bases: TGTGCCACGGGACAGGGCGACAATGAGCAGTTCTTC. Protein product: CATGQGDNEQFF.

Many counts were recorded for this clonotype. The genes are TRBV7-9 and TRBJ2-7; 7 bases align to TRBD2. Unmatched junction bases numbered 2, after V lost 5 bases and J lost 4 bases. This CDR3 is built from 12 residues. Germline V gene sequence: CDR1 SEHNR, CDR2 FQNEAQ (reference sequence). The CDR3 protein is CASSRGSYEQYF. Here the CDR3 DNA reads TGTGCCAGCAGCCGCGGGAGTTACGAGCAGTACTTC.

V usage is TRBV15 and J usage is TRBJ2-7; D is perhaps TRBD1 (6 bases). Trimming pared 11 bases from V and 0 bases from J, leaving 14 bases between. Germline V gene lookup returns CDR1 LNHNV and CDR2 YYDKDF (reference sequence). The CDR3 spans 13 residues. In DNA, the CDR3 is TGTGCCGTAGGACAGCGGAGCTCCTACGAGCAGTACTTC. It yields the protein CAVGQRSSYEQYF.

The CDR3 spells CASSFLGGSNEQYF. For the CDR3, the DNA is TGTGCCAGCAGCTTCCTAGGGGGGAGCAACGAGCAGTACTTC. This rearrangement joins TRBV7-3 to TRBJ2-7; D might be TRBD1 or TRBD2, each matching 6 bases. Germline V gene sequence: CDR1 SGHTA, CDR2 FQGTGA. The CDR3 has 14 residues. Between the trimmed V and J ends, which lost 3 bases and 5 bases, there was a span of 14 bases.

CDR3 region: CATRALSTDTQYF. DNA for the CDR3: TGTGCCACCCGGGCGTTGAGCACAGATACGCAGTATTTT. The V call is TRBV12-3 or TRBV12-4, the J call TRBJ2-3; no reliable D call. V dropped 10 bases and J dropped 0 bases, with 11 bases sitting between them. The CDR3 contains 13 residues.